These 13 T cell receptor beta chains came from one sample sequenced in a study of follicular helper T cells after annual influenza vaccination. Only in-frame clones appear in the TCRdb table, and some are missing; sequencing was by immunoSEQ multiplex PCR. This table has 9,900 or so clones, approximately 79% appearing once. This specimen was CXCR5- memory CD4+ T cells sorted from blood, taken 6 weeks after influenza vaccination. The receptors stem from an adult who received the influenza vaccine.

The chain uses TRBV6-6 and TRBJ2-7, with TRBD1 as a possible D gene (5 bases). The CDR3 is 14 amino acids. Between the trimmed V and J ends, which lost 3 bases and 0 bases, there was a span of 9 bases. Germline CDR1 reads MNHNY; CDR2 reads SVGAGI (reference sequence). The CDR3 bases are TGTGCCAGCAGTTATGTGCAGGGCTCCTACGAGCAGTACTTC. As protein: CASSYVQGSYEQYF.

The rearrangement joins TRBV7-3 to TRBJ1-1; a weak D match, TRBD1 (6 bases). The CDR3 is 13 residues long. The V gene's germline CDR1 is SGHTA and CDR2 FQGTGA. The V end lost 6 bases, the J end lost 4 bases, and 12 bases lay between the germline ends. CDR3 amino acids: CASRLVQGTEAFF. The CDR3 DNA reads TGTGCCAGCAGACTAGTACAGGGCACTGAAGCTTTCTTT.

The chain has TRBV2 and TRBJ1-1, with TRBD1 identical over 9 bases. The V and J ends lost 6 bases and 0 bases, in that order; junction bases with no gene match: 8. The CDR3 length is 16 residues. Germline values: CDR1 SNHLY, CDR2 FYNNEI. The CDR3 reads CASREQGARMNTEAFF. The CDR3 DNA is TGTGCCAGCAGGGAACAGGGGGCGAGAATGAACACTGAAGCTTTCTTT.

The rearrangement links TRBV5-5 to TRBJ1-2, with D tentatively TRBD1 (5 bases). This CDR3 region has 16 residues. The V end lost 7 bases, the J end lost 0 bases, and 19 bases lay between the germline ends. Germline values: CDR1 SGHKS, CDR2 YYEKEE (reference sequence). The CDR3 sequence: CASRPGPALTNYGYTF. The CDR3 DNA reads as TGTGCCAGCCGACCGGGGCCTGCACTCACTAACTATGGCTACACCTTC. Together with reference TRBV5-5 and TRBJ1-2, the CDR3 gives the full variable domain: DAGVTQSPTHLIKTRGQQVTLRCSPISGHKSVSWYQQVLGQGPQFIFQYYEKEERGRGNFPDRFSARQFPNYSSELNVNALLLGDSALYLCASRPGPALTNYGYTFGSGTRLTVV.

The V and J genes are TRBV29-1 and TRBJ1-1; 8 nucleotides match TRBD1. Germline V gene lookup returns CDR1 SQVTM and CDR2 ANQGSEA. Trimming took 7 bases from V and 10 from J; bases not matched to a gene: 14. The CDR3 runs 13 residues. DNA for the CDR3: TGCAGCGCAGGGACAGGTCAAATCAGTGGAGCTTTCTTT. It specifies CSAGTGQISGAFF. The entire variable domain, with the rest obtained from reference TRBV29-1 and TRBJ1-1, is as follows: SAVISQKPSRDICQRGTSLTIQCQVDSQVTMMFWYRQQPGQSLTLIATANQGSEATYESGFVIDKFPISRPNLTFSTLTVSNMSPEDSSIYLCSAGTGQISGAFFGQGTRLTVV.

This rearrangement joins TRBV7-5 to TRBJ1-5; the tabulated D call, TRBD1, remains unverified against the DNA. TRBV7-5 is classified as a pseudogene. The CDR3 length is 17 residues. CDR3 residues: CVRSLSAGSHSNQPQHF. DNA of the CDR3: TGTGTCAGAAGCTTGTCGGCAGGTTCCCATAGCAATCAGCCCCAGCATTTT.

The chain recombines TRBV7-2 with TRBJ1-1; D not certain. The germline V gene has CDR1 SGHTA and CDR2 FQGNSA. This CDR3 comprises 13 residues. V shed 2 bases and J shed 8 bases, with 12 bases lying between them. This CDR3 reads CASSLLAEQEAFF. The DNA of the CDR3 is TGTGCCAGCAGCTTATTGGCAGAGCAAGAAGCTTTCTTT.

The V and J genes are TRBV7-8 and TRBJ1-5; D might be TRBD1 (5 bases). CDR3 length: 17 residues. Germline values: CDR1 SGHVS, CDR2 FQNEAQ. The V and J ends lost 7 bases and 6 bases respectively, with 25 bases between them. Written as DNA, the CDR3 is TGTGCCAGCACCCTAGATAGGTGGCAGAGGGGTAGTCAGCCCCAGCATTTT. Translated: CASTLDRWQRGSQPQHF.

CDR3 residues: CASSASSPYEQYF. As DNA, the CDR3 is TGTGCCAGCAGTGCTAGCTCCCCCTACGAGCAGTACTTC. V and J are TRBV25-1 and TRBJ2-7; weak D call: TRBD2 (5 bases). This CDR3 contains 13 residues. Trimming stripped 4 bases from V and 2 bases from J, with 9 bases between. Germline V lookup: CDR1 MGHDK, CDR2 SYGVNS.

As DNA, the CDR3 is TGTGCCAGCAGCTTGGCGCGGATACTTGCCTACGGCTACACCTTC. Amino acids: CASSLARILAYGYTF. This chain connects TRBV7-9 to TRBJ1-2; D not resolved. The V gene lost 3 bases and the J gene lost 8 bases, with 19 bases spanning the gap. CDR1 is SEHNR and CDR2 is FQNEAQ in the germline V gene (reference sequence). The CDR3 contains 15 residues.

This chain connects TRBV7-2 to TRBJ2-3; TRBD2 matches 14 bases. CDR3 length equals 16 residues. The V gene end was trimmed by 5 bases and the J gene end by 2 bases; junction bases not matched to a gene: 3. CDR1 and CDR2 (germline): SGHTA, FQGNSA. The CDR3 spells CASSRTSGGNTDTQYF. Written as DNA, the CDR3 is TGTGCCAGCAGCCGGACTAGCGGGGGGAACACAGATACGCAGTATTTT.

This rearrangement joins TRBV6-1 to TRBJ2-7; D is tentatively TRBD1 or TRBD2 (6 bases each). Between the trimmed V and J ends, which lost 6 bases and 4 bases, there was a span of 19 bases. Looked up from germline, CDR1 is MNHNS and CDR2 is SASEGT. This CDR3 has 15 residues. This CDR3 reads CASSGGGVGEYEQYF. In nucleotides, the CDR3 is TGTGCCAGCAGCGGAGGGGGTGTAGGAGAATACGAGCAGTACTTC.

V usage is TRBV10-3 and J usage is TRBJ2-3, with TRBD1 matching over 8 bases. CDR1 is ENHRY, CDR2 SYGVKD, per germline. V lost 10 bases, J lost 5 bases, and 14 bases stayed unmatched. The CDR3 length is 15 residues. The CDR3 DNA reads TGTGCCACCGTCAGGGGGCTTTCATCGGGAGATACGCAGTATTTT. It specifies CATVRGLSSGDTQYF.